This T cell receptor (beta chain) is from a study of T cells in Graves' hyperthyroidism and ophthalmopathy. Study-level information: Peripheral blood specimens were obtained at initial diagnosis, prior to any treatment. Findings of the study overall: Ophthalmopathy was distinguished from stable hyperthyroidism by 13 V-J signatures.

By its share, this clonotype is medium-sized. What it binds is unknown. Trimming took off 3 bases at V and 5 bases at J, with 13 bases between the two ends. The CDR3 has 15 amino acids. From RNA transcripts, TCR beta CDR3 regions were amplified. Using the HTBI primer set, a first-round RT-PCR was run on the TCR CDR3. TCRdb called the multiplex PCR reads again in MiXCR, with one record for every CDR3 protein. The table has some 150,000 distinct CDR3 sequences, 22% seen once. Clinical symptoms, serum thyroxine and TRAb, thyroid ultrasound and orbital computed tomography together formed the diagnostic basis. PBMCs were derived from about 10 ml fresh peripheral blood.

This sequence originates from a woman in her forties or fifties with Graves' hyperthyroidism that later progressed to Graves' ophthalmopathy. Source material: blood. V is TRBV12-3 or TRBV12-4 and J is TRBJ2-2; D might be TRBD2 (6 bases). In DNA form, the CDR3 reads TGTGCCAGCAGTTTGTCGTCTCTAGCGACCGGGGAGCTGTTTTTT. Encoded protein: CASSLSSLATGELFF.